The 17 T cell receptor beta chains given below trace back to one sample, sequenced in a study of OX40 agonist ivuxolimab in advanced cancers. Some clones are missing from TCRdb's copy, which holds only in-frame ones; the method was immunoSEQ multiplex PCR. The sample lists 6,500 to 8,000 clones; roughly 83% were seen once. Source: CD4+ or CD8+ T cells sorted from blood, taken in a trial of the OX40 agonist ivuxolimab. The receptor source for this set is an adult with an advanced solid tumor such as melanoma, head and neck, liver or kidney cancer.

The V gene is TRBV27, the J gene TRBJ2-5; D is unclear. This CDR3 has 12 amino acids. V was clipped by 5 bases and J by 5 bases, with 9 bases between them. Looked up from germline, CDR1 is MNHEY and CDR2 is SMNVEV (reference sequence). CDR3 protein: CASSQSRETQYF. Written as DNA, the CDR3 is TGTGCCAGCAGTCAATCAAGGGAGACCCAGTACTTC.

This clone showed up just once. V is TRBV30 and J is TRBJ2-7; 13 bases match TRBD2. Germline trimming cut 2 bases from V and 2 bases from J; bases unmatched to any gene: 6. There are 16 residues in the CDR3. Germline V gives CDR1 GTSNPN, CDR2 SVGIG (reference sequence). Written as DNA, the CDR3 is TGTGCCTGGAGTCTTCCCGGGACTAGCGGGACCTACGAGCAGTACTTC. Residues: CAWSLPGTSGTYEQYF.

The chain joins TRBV7-6 to TRBJ2-1; 8 positions agree with TRBD2. Germline values: CDR1 SGHVS, CDR2 FNYEAQ. The length of the CDR3 is 16 residues. The trim removed 0 bases at V and 2 bases at J, leaving 3 bases unmatched. CDR3 DNA sequence: TGTGCCAGCAGCTTAGCATCTAGCGGGCCCTACAATGAGCAGTTCTTC. This codes for CASSLASSGPYNEQFF.

The genes are TRBV19 and TRBJ2-7, with 7 bases identical to TRBD2. The CDR3 extends over 14 amino acids. The V segment lost 5 bases and the J segment 4 bases; nucleotides outside the gene matches: 8. Germline CDR1 reads LNHDA; CDR2 reads SQIVND (reference sequence). The CDR3 loop reads CASSVTSREYEQYF. CDR3 coding DNA: TGTGCCAGTAGTGTGACTAGCCGTGAATACGAGCAGTACTTC.

The chain uses TRBV28 and TRBJ1-2; D is uncertain. This CDR3 comprises 16 residues. Germline V gene lookup returns CDR1 MDHEN and CDR2 SYDVKM. Deletions cut 6 bases from V and 7 bases from J, with 24 bases between. The CDR3 DNA is TGTGCCAGCAGCCACAGAGATGGGGTGACTACTATTGGCTACACCTTC. This sequence encodes CASSHRDGVTTIGYTF.

Comment on this clone: Distinct nucleotide sequences in the sample also encode this CDR3. CDR3 in DNA: TGTGCCAGCGTGCCTCAAACAGGATTATCTGGAAACACCATATATTTT. It is translated as CASVPQTGLSGNTIYF. V is TRBV27 and J is TRBJ1-3, with D tentatively TRBD1 (5 bases). CDR1 and CDR2 from the germline V gene are MNHEY and SMNVEV (reference sequence). Trimming took off 8 bases at V and 1 base at J, with 18 bases between the two ends. The CDR3 extends over 16 amino acids.

The chain carries TRBV6-1 and TRBJ2-5; TRBD2 matches 9 bases. This CDR3 contains 15 residues. V lost 5 bases, J lost 2 bases, and 6 bases stayed unmatched. CDR1 MNHNS and CDR2 SASEGT come from the germline V gene. Written as DNA, the CDR3 is TGTGCCAGCAGTCTCCGACTAGCGGCACAAGAGACCCAGTACTTC. Translated, it gives CASSLRLAAQETQYF.

Here the CDR3 reads CASSGWTSGRAEQFF. CDR3 sequence (DNA): TGTGCCAGCAGCGGGTGGACTAGCGGGAGGGCTGAGCAGTTCTTC. This sequence joins TRBV9 and TRBJ2-1; 15 bases are a match to TRBD2. This CDR3 is 15 amino acids long. V shed 3 bases, J shed 9 bases, and the junction held 4 bases outside the gene matches. Germline lookup yields CDR1 SGDLS and CDR2 YYNGEE.

V and J are TRBV5-4 and TRBJ1-2; the match to TRBD1 covers 7 bases. V lost 6 bases and J lost 10; bases outside the gene matches: 6. Germline CDR1 is SGHNT and CDR2 is YYREEE (reference sequence). The CDR3 has 11 amino acids. This CDR3 is CASNLDRDYTF. The CDR3 DNA reads TGTGCCAGCAACCTCGACAGGGACTACACCTTC.

The chain joins TRBV28 to TRBJ1-5; D possibly corresponds to TRBD1 (6 bases). The CDR3 length is 15 residues. The V end lost 6 bases, the J end lost 0 bases, and 12 bases lay between the germline ends. Looked up from germline, CDR1 is MDHEN and CDR2 is SYDVKM. CDR3 residues: CASSRDNDSNQPQHF. DNA for the CDR3: TGTGCCAGCAGCCGGGACAACGATAGCAATCAGCCCCAGCATTTT. The full variable domain, with the rest looked up from reference TRBV28 and TRBJ1-5, is DVKVTQSSRYLVKRTGEKVFLECVQDMDHENMFWYRQDPGLGLRLIYFSYDVKMKEKGDIPEGYSVSREKKERFSLILESASTNQTSMYLCASSRDNDSNQPQHFGDGTRLSIL.

This chain joins TRBV2 and TRBJ1-1; D is uncertain. CDR1 SNHLY and CDR2 FYNNEI come from the germline V gene. The CDR3 totals 13 residues. V shed 8 bases and J shed 4 bases, with 14 bases lying between them. CDR3: CASRPGPGTEAFF. The CDR3 region has the DNA TGTGCCAGCCGGCCTGGGCCGGGCACTGAAGCTTTCTTT.

The chain couples TRBV5-5 to TRBJ2-1; perhaps TRBD2 as D (5 bases). CDR1 is SGHKS, CDR2 YYEKEE, per germline (reference sequence). The CDR3 covers 13 residues. Trimming cost V 0 bases and J 5 bases, with 6 bases left between them. In DNA, the CDR3 is TGTGCCAGCAGCTTGGTTAGCGACAATGAGCAGTTCTTC. This encodes CASSLVSDNEQFF. Complete variable domain (other parts from reference TRBV5-5 and TRBJ2-1): DAGVTQSPTHLIKTRGQQVTLRCSPISGHKSVSWYQQVLGQGPQFIFQYYEKEERGRGNFPDRFSARQFPNYSSELNVNALLLGDSALYLCASSLVSDNEQFFGPGTRLTVL.

The chain is built from TRBV18 and TRBJ2-7; 13 bases are shared with TRBD2. Unmatched junction bases numbered 2, after V lost 3 bases and J lost 3 bases. The germline CDR1 and CDR2 sequences are KGHSH and LQKENI. The CDR3 extends over 15 amino acids. The CDR3 sequence is CASSPGLAGVYEQYF. CDR3 nucleotide sequence: TGTGCCAGCTCACCCGGACTAGCGGGAGTCTACGAGCAGTACTTC. Full variable domain (outside the CDR3, taken from reference TRBV18 and TRBJ2-7): NAGVMQNPRHLVRRRGQEARLRCSPMKGHSHVYWYRQLPEEGLKFMVYLQKENIIDESGMPKERFSAEFPKEGPSILRIQQVVRGDSAAYFCASSPGLAGVYEQYFGPGTRLTVT.

V and J are TRBV13 and TRBJ2-1, with 8 bases fitting TRBD2. The V gene's germline CDR1 is PRHDT and CDR2 FYEKMQ (reference sequence). Trimming cost V 1 base and J 4 bases; bases outside gene matches: 6. The CDR3 is made up of 16 amino acids. As DNA, the CDR3 is TGTGCCAGCAGCTTAGCGGGTAGCGGGGATTACAATGAGCAGTTCTTC. Its protein is CASSLAGSGDYNEQFF.

This clone was detected only once. V usage is TRBV28 and J usage is TRBJ2-1, with TRBD2 matching over 10 bases. V was pared by 4 bases and J by 6 bases, with 9 bases of the junction left unmatched. The CDR3 is made up of 16 amino acids. CDR1 and CDR2 (germline): MDHEN, SYDVKM. For the CDR3, the DNA is TGTGCCAGCAGTTCCCCAAGGGCTAGCGGGGGCAATGAGCAGTTCTTC. It is translated as CASSSPRASGGNEQFF.

DNA for the CDR3: TGTGCCAGCAGCTTCAATCGGGACAGGGGGATGAACACTGAAGCTTTCTTT. Translation gives CASSFNRDRGMNTEAFF. The chain carries TRBV7-8 and TRBJ1-1, with 11 bases fitting TRBD1. In germline, CDR1 is SGHVS, CDR2 FQNEAQ. The CDR3 is 17 residues long. V lost 3 bases, J lost 0 bases, and 6 bases stayed unmatched.

The DNA of the CDR3 is TGTGCTAGTGCCTTGAGGGGTAGAGCGGGAGGGAGTCATACGCAGTATTTT. Amino acid sequence: CASALRGRAGGSHTQYF. The chain couples TRBV12-5 to TRBJ2-3, with TRBD2 matching over 10 bases. The V and J ends lost 7 bases and 7 bases, in that order; junction bases with no gene match: 17. Germline assignment: CDR1 LGHNT and CDR2 FRNRAP. The CDR3 loop spans 17 amino acids.